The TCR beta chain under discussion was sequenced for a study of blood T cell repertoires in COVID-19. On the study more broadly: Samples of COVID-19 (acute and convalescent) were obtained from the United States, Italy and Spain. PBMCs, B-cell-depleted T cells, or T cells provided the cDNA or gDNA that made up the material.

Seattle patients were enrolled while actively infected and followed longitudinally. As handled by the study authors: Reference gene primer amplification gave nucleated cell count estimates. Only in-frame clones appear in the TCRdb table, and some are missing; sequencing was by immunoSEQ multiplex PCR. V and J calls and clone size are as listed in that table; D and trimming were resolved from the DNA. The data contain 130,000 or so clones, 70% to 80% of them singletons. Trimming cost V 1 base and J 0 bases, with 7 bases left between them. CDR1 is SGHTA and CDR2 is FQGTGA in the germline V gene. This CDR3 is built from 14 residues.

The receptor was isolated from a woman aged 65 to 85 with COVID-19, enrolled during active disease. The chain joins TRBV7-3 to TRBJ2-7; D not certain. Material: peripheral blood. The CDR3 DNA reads TGTGCCAGCAGCTTAAATACTGGCTCCTACGAGCAGTACTTC. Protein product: CASSLNTGSYEQYF.